This entry concerns a single TCR beta chain. What it binds is not known. The entry originates in a study of cytomegalovirus exposure and HLA in healthy donors. On the study more broadly: Around 80 million unique TCR sequences came from HLA-typed donors in an early release.

The CDR3 runs 11 residues. V shed 5 bases and J 9 bases; nucleotides not matched to a gene: 4. Germline V gene lookup returns CDR1 SEHNR and CDR2 FQNEAQ (reference sequence). The study ran its PCR with 60 Vbeta and 13 Jbeta primers. Clones were sequenced by immunoSEQ multiplex PCR, and TCRdb holds only the in-frame ones, with some missing. The sample holds about 72,000 clones, roughly four fifths seen once. Study conclusions and caveats: Among CMV-associated TCR beta chains, most appeared HLA-restricted in a later analysis. Most TCR sequences were uncommon, yet certain public TCRs appeared in many donors.

The material sequenced was PBMCs. The chain recombines TRBV7-9 with TRBJ2-7, with TRBD1 matching over 7 bases. This clonotype was obtained from a man between 18 and 29 years old in good health and CMV-seronegative. The CDR3 reads CASSQGGGQYF. In DNA, the CDR3 is TGTGCCAGCAGCCAAGGGGGCGGGCAGTACTTC. The full variable domain, rest sourced from reference TRBV7-9 and TRBJ2-7, is DTGVSQNPRHKITKRGQNVTFRCDPISEHNRLYWYRQTLGQGPEFLTYFQNEAQLEKSRLLSDRFSAERPKGSFSTLEIQRTEQGDSAMYLCASSQGGGQYFGPGTRLTVT.